This passage covers 10 T cell receptor beta chains from one sample sequenced in a study of cytomegalovirus exposure and HLA in healthy donors. This PCR relied on a set of 60 Vbeta primers and 13 Jbeta primers. Clones were sequenced by immunoSEQ multiplex PCR, and TCRdb holds only the in-frame ones, with some missing. The sample contains under 200,000 clones, roughly 80% of which appear only once. Input material: PBMCs. The source is a human donor in good health.

The gene calls are TRBV7-9 and TRBJ2-1; 9 nucleotides line up with TRBD2. J was trimmed by 5 bases and V by 4 bases; bases with no gene match: 9. The germline V gene has CDR1 SEHNR and CDR2 FQNEAQ (reference sequence). The CDR3 spans 16 residues. DNA of the CDR3: TGTGCCAGCAGCTCCAAAGAGCGGGGGGCGGACAATGAGCAGTTCTTC. It encodes CASSSKERGADNEQFF. The variable domain in full, with the rest retrieved from reference TRBV7-9 and TRBJ2-1, is DTGVSQNPRHKITKRGQNVTFRCDPISEHNRLYWYRQTLGQGPEFLTYFQNEAQLEKSRLLSDRFSAERPKGSFSTLEIQRTEQGDSAMYLCASSSKERGADNEQFFGPGTRLTVL.

This clone was detected a few times. The chain couples TRBV29-1 to TRBJ2-7; D may be TRBD1 (6 bases). The V and J ends lost 4 bases and 3 bases respectively, with 13 bases between them. Per the germline V gene, CDR1 is SQVTM and CDR2 is ANQGSEA. This CDR3 spans 13 amino acids. The CDR3 here is CSVGETGLYEQYF. The CDR3 coding sequence is TGCAGCGTTGGGGAGACAGGCCTCTACGAGCAGTACTTC.

CDR3 sequence: CASSMWGDEGYTF. The CDR3 DNA reads TGTGCCAGTAGTATGTGGGGGGATGAGGGCTACACCTTC. This chain connects TRBV19 to TRBJ1-2; D may be TRBD1 (5 bases). CDR1 LNHDA and CDR2 SQIVND come from the germline V gene (reference sequence). V was cut by 3 bases and J by 8 bases, with 13 bases left in between. The length of the CDR3 is 13 residues.

The chain is built from TRBV7-2 and TRBJ2-5; the match to TRBD1 covers 7 bases. There are 15 residues in the CDR3. CDR1 and CDR2 from the germline V gene are SGHTA and FQGNSA. V lost 1 base, J lost 3 bases, and 5 bases stayed unmatched. CDR3 coding DNA: TGTGCCAGCAGCTTAGAATTCAGGGGGAAAGAGACCCAGTACTTC. This translates into CASSLEFRGKETQYF.

On this clone: The same CDR3 is also encoded by other DNA sequences in this sample. The chain couples TRBV7-8 to TRBJ2-7; D is perhaps TRBD2 (6 bases). This CDR3 has 14 amino acids. Trimming left V 1 base short and J 4 bases short, with 11 bases between. From germline, CDR1 is SGHVS and CDR2 FQNEAQ. CDR3: CASSLGPGVYEQYF. Written as DNA, the CDR3 is TGTGCCAGCAGCTTAGGTCCGGGGGTGTACGAGCAGTACTTC.

The V gene is TRBV19, the J gene TRBJ2-7; 15 bases are a match to TRBD2. Germline CDR1 is LNHDA and CDR2 is SQIVND (reference sequence). Trimming took 7 bases from V and 2 from J; bases not matched to a gene: 6. The CDR3 is 16 amino acids. The chain's CDR3 is CASTGLAGGPPYEQYF. The CDR3 DNA sequence: TGTGCCAGTACTGGACTAGCGGGGGGGCCGCCCTACGAGCAGTACTTC.

The chain has TRBV5-4 and TRBJ2-7; D is uncertain. V lost 4 bases and J lost 7, with 24 bases in between. CDR1 and CDR2 from the germline V gene are SGHNT and YYREEE (reference sequence). CDR3 length equals 16 residues. The CDR3, as DNA: TGTGCCAGCAGCCTGACTGATTACTACGGTCTTCTGGAGCAGTACTTC. Encoded protein: CASSLTDYYGLLEQYF.

This clone has a handful of counts. The rearrangement links TRBV2 to TRBJ2-5; 7 bases fit TRBD2. Per the germline V gene, CDR1 is SNHLY and CDR2 is FYNNEI. J was trimmed by 2 bases and V by 3 bases; bases with no gene match: 12. The length of the CDR3 is 17 residues. CDR3 region: CASSDPLRAGEQETQYF. DNA of the CDR3: TGTGCCAGCAGTGACCCGCTAAGGGCGGGGGAACAAGAGACCCAGTACTTC.

The J gene is TRBJ2-5, the V gene TRBV7-9; TRBD2 matches 7 bases. V was clipped by 3 bases and J by 4 bases; unmatched bases: 8. Germline loops: CDR1 SEHNR, CDR2 FQNEAQ (reference sequence). The CDR3 covers 15 residues. The CDR3 loop reads CASSFLGGDGETQYF. The CDR3 DNA reads as TGTGCCAGCAGCTTCTTGGGAGGGGATGGAGAGACCCAGTACTTC.

The V gene is TRBV23-1, the J gene TRBJ1-1, with D maybe TRBD1 (5 bases). TRBV23-1 is placed among ORFs of uncertain function. V lost 7 bases to trimming and J lost 0 bases, with 21 bases between them. The CDR3 extends over 17 amino acids. The CDR3 DNA follows: TGCGCCAGCACACCCTCAGGGCAGGCTTCTATGAACACTGAAGCTTTCTTT. Amino acid sequence: CASTPSGQASMNTEAFF.